What follows is one TCR beta chain and its context. These data originate in a study of blood T cell repertoires in COVID-19. TCRdb's copy holds only in-frame clones and misses some; the assay was immunoSEQ multiplex PCR. The table records 60,000 to 90,000 clones, 84% of them present only once. Germline assignment: CDR1 SGHRS and CDR2 YFSETQ. Trimming took 4 bases from V and 4 from J; bases not matched to a gene: 7. The CDR3 has 17 amino acids. The sequencing sample was made of peripheral blood. The chain carries TRBV5-1 and TRBJ2-2; the match to TRBD2 covers 13 bases. This receptor was taken from a man aged 50-59 years with acute or convalescent COVID-19. The chain's CDR3 is CASSPRLAGGSTGELFF. The DNA for the CDR3 is TGCGCCAGCAGCCCGCGACTAGCGGGAGGTTCCACCGGGGAGCTGTTTTTT.